Below are 10 T cell receptor beta chains sequenced from a single sample in a study of shared clonotypes between healthy human individuals. Method: immunoSEQ multiplex PCR; TCRdb's copy keeps in-frame clones and lacks some. This table has over a million clones, 70% to 80% appearing once. The specimen was memory CD4+ T cells from PBMCs. The subset is: CD45RA-negative fraction. The receptor set was obtained from a man aged 18 to 35 in good health. Some clones in this sample may be carry-over from other donors' samples.

Here the CDR3 reads CASSLLGGGGYTF. As DNA, the CDR3 is TGTGCCAGCAGCTTGTTGGGTGGCGGTGGCTACACCTTC. This rearrangement joins TRBV5-5 to TRBJ1-2, with D unclear. Germline V lookup: CDR1 SGHKS, CDR2 YYEKEE (reference sequence). This CDR3 has 13 residues. With 1 base removed from V and 7 bases from J, the gap between germline ends came to 11 bases.

The CDR3 DNA reads as TGTGCCACCAGCAGAGGCGGCAGCACCTACGAGCAGTACTTC. Amino acid sequence: CATSRGGSTYEQYF. V is TRBV15 and J is TRBJ2-7; the D is unclear. V was shortened by 1 base and J by 2 bases, with 9 bases between the two germline ends. The CDR3 is made up of 14 amino acids. The germline V gene has CDR1 LNHNV and CDR2 YYDKDF (reference sequence). The complete variable domain, with remaining parts taken from reference TRBV15 and TRBJ2-7, reads DAMVIQNPRYQVTQFGKPVTLSCSQTLNHNVMYWYQQKSSQAPKLLFHYYDKDFNNEADTPDNFQSRRPNTSFCFLDIRSPGLGDTAMYLCATSRGGSTYEQYFGPGTRLTVT.

The V call is TRBV5-4, the J call TRBJ2-1; D tentatively reads TRBD1 or TRBD2 (5 bases each). Germline lookup yields CDR1 SGHNT and CDR2 YYREEE (reference sequence). The CDR3 has 15 amino acids. Trimming took 4 bases from V and 5 from J, leaving 16 bases between them. The CDR3: CASSPVAGRDNEQFF. The CDR3 DNA reads TGTGCCAGCAGCCCCGTGGCGGGCAGGGACAATGAGCAGTTCTTC.

The chain recombines TRBV7-9 with TRBJ2-1, with 7 bases that match TRBD2. CDR1 is SEHNR, CDR2 FQNEAQ, per germline (reference sequence). The length of the CDR3 is 14 residues. The junction had 14 bases not matched to a gene; V was cut back by 4 bases and J by 14 bases. CDR3 sequence: CASSSFHSGPDKFF. The CDR3 DNA follows: TGTGCCAGCAGCTCATTTCATAGCGGGCCAGATAAGTTCTTC.

The genes are TRBV4-1 and TRBJ2-7; D not resolved. This CDR3 region has 14 residues. Germline CDR1 is MGHRA and CDR2 is YSYEKL. Trimming took 4 bases from V and 3 from J, leaving 13 bases between them. The CDR3 loop is CASSLIGQNYEQYF. The CDR3 nucleotides read TGCGCCAGCAGCCTCATCGGCCAAAACTACGAGCAGTACTTC.

There are many counts of this clone. The chain employs TRBV6-6 and TRBJ1-3; 8 nucleotides line up with TRBD1. V was clipped by 6 bases and J by 3 bases; unmatched bases: 4. The CDR3 runs to 14 residues. The germline V gene encodes CDR1 MNHNY and CDR2 SVGAGI (reference sequence). CDR3 in amino acids: CASRDREGGNTIYF. The CDR3 DNA is TGTGCCAGCAGGGACAGGGAAGGTGGAAACACCATATATTTT.

This clone appeared a few times. The J gene is TRBJ2-1, the V gene TRBV19; D is tentatively TRBD1 or TRBD2 (6 bases each). The CDR3 is 15 residues long. Germline loops: CDR1 LNHDA, CDR2 SQIVND (reference sequence). V lost 6 bases to trimming and J lost 6 bases, with 18 bases between them. The CDR3 DNA is TGTGCCAGTAGGTCCCTTGGGGGGCTTCGCAATGAGCAGTTCTTC. Translating it yields CASRSLGGLRNEQFF.

Turning to this clone: Other DNA sequences in the same sample also yield this CDR3. V usage is TRBV7-3 and J usage is TRBJ1-2, with TRBD1 matching over 7 bases. This CDR3 has 15 residues. Germline CDR1 and CDR2: SGHTA and FQGTGA. J was trimmed by 0 bases and V by 5 bases; bases with no gene match: 6. CDR3 residues: CASSPSGTANYGYTF. The CDR3 DNA is TGTGCCAGCAGCCCTTCTGGGACAGCTAACTATGGCTACACCTTC.

V gene TRBV2 combines with J gene TRBJ1-5, with D uncertain. CDR3 length: 15 amino acids. The V gene lost 3 bases and the J gene lost 1 base, with 10 bases spanning the gap. Germline V gene lookup returns CDR1 SNHLY and CDR2 FYNNEI. The CDR3 coding sequence is TGTGCCAGCAGTGAGGCAGGAAGCAGCAATCAGCCCCAGCATTTT. This sequence encodes CASSEAGSSNQPQHF.

The chain links TRBV28 to TRBJ1-2, with D perhaps TRBD1 (6 bases). The germline V gene encodes CDR1 MDHEN and CDR2 SYDVKM. This CDR3 comprises 11 residues. The DNA of the CDR3 is TGTGCACTTGGGGGGCGGAGGGGCTACACCTTC. Translation: CALGGRRGYTF.